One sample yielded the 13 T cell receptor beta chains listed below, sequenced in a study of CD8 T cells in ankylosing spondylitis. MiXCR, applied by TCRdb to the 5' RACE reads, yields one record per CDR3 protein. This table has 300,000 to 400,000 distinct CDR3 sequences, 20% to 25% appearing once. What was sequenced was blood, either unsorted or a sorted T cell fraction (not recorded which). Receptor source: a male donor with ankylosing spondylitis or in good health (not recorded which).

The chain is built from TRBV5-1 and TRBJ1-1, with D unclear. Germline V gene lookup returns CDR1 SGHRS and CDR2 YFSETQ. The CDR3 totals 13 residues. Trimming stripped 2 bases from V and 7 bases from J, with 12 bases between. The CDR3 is CASSFEAQFEAFF. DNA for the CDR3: TGCGCCAGCAGCTTTGAAGCCCAATTTGAAGCTTTCTTT.

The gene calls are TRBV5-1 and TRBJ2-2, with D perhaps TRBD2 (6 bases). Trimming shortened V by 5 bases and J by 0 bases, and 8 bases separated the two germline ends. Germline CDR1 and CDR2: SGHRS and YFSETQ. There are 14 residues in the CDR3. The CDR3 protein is CASRDYSNTGELFF. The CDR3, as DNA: TGCGCCAGCAGGGACTACTCGAACACCGGGGAGCTGTTTTTT.

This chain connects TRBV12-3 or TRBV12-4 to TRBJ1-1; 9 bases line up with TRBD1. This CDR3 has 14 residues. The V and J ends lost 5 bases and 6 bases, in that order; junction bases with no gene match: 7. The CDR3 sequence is CASSPSGTGSEAFF. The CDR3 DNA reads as TGTGCCAGCAGTCCCTCCGGGACAGGGTCTGAAGCTTTCTTT.

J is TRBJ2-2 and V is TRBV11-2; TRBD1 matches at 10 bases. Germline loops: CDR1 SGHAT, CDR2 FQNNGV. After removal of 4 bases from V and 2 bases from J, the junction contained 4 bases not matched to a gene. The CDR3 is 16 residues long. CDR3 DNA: TGTGCCAGCAGCTCCCGACAGGGGGCTAACACCGGGGAGCTGTTTTTT. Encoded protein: CASSSRQGANTGELFF.

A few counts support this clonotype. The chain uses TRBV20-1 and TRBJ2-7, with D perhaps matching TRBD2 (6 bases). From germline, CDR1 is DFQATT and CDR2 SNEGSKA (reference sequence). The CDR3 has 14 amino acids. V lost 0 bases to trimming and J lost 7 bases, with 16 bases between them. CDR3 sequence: CSARDQEGLWEQYF. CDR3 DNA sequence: TGCAGTGCTAGAGATCAGGAGGGGTTGTGGGAGCAGTACTTC.

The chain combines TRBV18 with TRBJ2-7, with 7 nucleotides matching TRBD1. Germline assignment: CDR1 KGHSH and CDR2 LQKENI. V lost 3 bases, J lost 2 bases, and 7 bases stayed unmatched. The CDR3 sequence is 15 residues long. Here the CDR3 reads CASSPTDRPPYEQYF. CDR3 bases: TGTGCCAGCTCACCGACGGACAGGCCCCCCTACGAGCAGTACTTC.

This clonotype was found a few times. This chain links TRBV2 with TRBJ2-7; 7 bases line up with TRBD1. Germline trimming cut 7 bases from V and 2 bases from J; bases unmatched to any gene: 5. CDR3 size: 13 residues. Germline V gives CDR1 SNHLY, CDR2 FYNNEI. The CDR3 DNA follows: TGTGCCAGCACGGGACAGACCACCTACGAGCAGTACTTC. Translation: CASTGQTTYEQYF.

CDR3 bases: TGTGCCAGTTTGCCCCAGGTCGTGGACACCGGGGAGCTGTTTTTT. Protein sequence: CASLPQVVDTGELFF. The chain is built from TRBV7-9 and TRBJ2-2, with D unclear. The CDR3 is 15 amino acids. Trimming shortened V by 9 bases and J by 3 bases, and 17 bases separated the two germline ends. Germline loops: CDR1 SEHNR, CDR2 FQNEAQ (reference sequence). The full variable domain, its missing parts supplied by reference TRBV7-9 and TRBJ2-2, is DTGVSQNPRHKITKRGQNVTFRCDPISEHNRLYWYRQTLGQGPEFLTYFQNEAQLEKSRLLSDRFSAERPKGSFSTLEIQRTEQGDSAMYLCASLPQVVDTGELFFGEGSRLTVL.

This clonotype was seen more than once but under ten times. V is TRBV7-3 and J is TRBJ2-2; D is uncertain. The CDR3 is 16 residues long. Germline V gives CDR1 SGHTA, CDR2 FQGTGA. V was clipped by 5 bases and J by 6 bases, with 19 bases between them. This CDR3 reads CASSHNGPDPPGELFF. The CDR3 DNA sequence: TGTGCCAGCAGCCATAACGGACCCGATCCGCCCGGGGAGCTGTTTTTT.

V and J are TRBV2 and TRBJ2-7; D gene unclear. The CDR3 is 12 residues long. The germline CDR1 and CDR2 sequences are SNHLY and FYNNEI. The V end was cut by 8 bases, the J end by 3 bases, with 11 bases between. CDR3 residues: CASYDTHYEQYF. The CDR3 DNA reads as TGTGCCAGCTATGACACCCACTACGAGCAGTACTTC.

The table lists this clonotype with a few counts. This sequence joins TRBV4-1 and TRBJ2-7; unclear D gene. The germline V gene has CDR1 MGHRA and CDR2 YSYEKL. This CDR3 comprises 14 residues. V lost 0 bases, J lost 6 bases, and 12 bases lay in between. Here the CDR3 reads CASSQDIERSEQYF. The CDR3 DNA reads TGCGCCAGCAGCCAAGATATTGAGCGTAGCGAGCAGTACTTC.

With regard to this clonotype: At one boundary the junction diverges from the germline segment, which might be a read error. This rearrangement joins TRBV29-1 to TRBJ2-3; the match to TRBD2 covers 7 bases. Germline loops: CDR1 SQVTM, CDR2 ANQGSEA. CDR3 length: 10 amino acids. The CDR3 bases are TGCAGCGCACGGGGGGATACGCTGTATTTT. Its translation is CSARGDTLYF.

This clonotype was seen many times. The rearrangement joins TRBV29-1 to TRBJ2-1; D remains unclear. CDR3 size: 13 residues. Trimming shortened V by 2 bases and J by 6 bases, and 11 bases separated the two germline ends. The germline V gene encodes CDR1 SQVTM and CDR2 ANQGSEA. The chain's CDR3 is CSVELGHTNEQFF. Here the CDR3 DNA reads TGCAGCGTTGAATTAGGCCACACCAATGAGCAGTTCTTC.